The entry below gives a single TCR beta chain sequence along with its context. Its antigen specificity is not known. One base away there is no much larger clone; base qualities are not given. Taken from cysteine to phenylalanine, the CDR3 has 14 residues. The entry retains the CDR3 DNA only, 42 bases that are in frame from base 1. The junction shows trimming of 7 bases on V and 0 bases on J, plus 10 bases between the germline ends. From a lookup of the germline V gene, CDR1 and CDR2 are MRHNA and SNTAGT. The sample comes from a study of blood T cell repertoires in COVID-19 (dated by TCRdb to between 2020 and 2021). Regarding the study in general: Samples covering the acute and convalescent phases of COVID-19 were provided by collaborators in the United States, Italy and Spain. The prospective study material was composed of cDNA or gDNA derived from T cells, B-cell-depleted T cells, or PBMCs. Deeply sampled blood TCRbeta repertoires from subjects exposed to, actively infected with, or recovered from COVID-19 were included in the dataset. A freely available public database, intended as a resource for researchers studying the immune response to SARS-CoV-2, is where the repertoires were released. The samples were drawn from the first 160 participants of the ongoing ImmuneRACE study and from 1,254 subjects provided by 6 global collaborators. A de-identified subject ID, COVID-19 status, age in years and sex were almost always included in the sample metadata. Where HLA class I and class II types were available, the types were taken from metadata supplied by the sample provider, not from assay-based typing.

Participants in the prospective study were enrolled through a virtual design, were aged about 18 to 89 years, and lived in roughly 25 United States geographic areas. Cohort assignment in the prospective study relied on participant-reported clinical history from a screening survey and a study questionnaire. Recovered participants in ImmuneRACE Cohort 3 were defined as having two consecutive negative NP/OP PCR tests, clearance from a healthcare professional, or resolution of symptoms. Mobile phlebotomists in the prospective study collected whole blood, serum and a nasopharyngeal or oropharyngeal swab from every participant. Prospective study participants could optionally give additional blood draws and questionnaires over a 2-month period. Before DNA extraction, blood samples from the prospective study were shipped at room temperature or frozen. General study outcomes and caveats: Clinical and demographic metadata were provided uncurated, with the amount varying by source and participant.

The immunoSEQ Assay, a bias-controlled multiplex PCR, was used to amplify TCRbeta CDR3 regions from genomic DNA. The paper's processing steps were these. Nucleated cell counts per sample were estimated from amplification of reference gene primers within the assay. To quantify the absolute abundance of each unique TCRbeta CDR3 rearrangement, sequence reads were collapsed and filtered. For each sample, productive Simpson clonality was calculated by taking the square root of Simpson's diversity index across productive rearrangements. Held by TCRdb, this immuneACCESS table contains in-frame sequences only and omits some clones. Under half of the omission traces to an unresolved V gene where checked; the cause of the rest is unknown. Clonal size and the V and J genes are those of that table, whereas D and trimming came from the DNA. The sample profile shows around 390,000 clones; about 87% of them were found once. The ten largest clones take up approximately 9.3% of the sample.

The sequenced sample was PBMCs or T cells enriched from blood (not recorded which). This TCR derives from a woman in her forties or fifties who had recovered from COVID-19. The receptor chain draws on TRBV6-4 and TRBJ1-5; confidence is insufficient to name the D gene. The DNA sequence is as follows: TGTGCCAGCACCGAGAGCCTTAGCAATCAGCCCCAGCATTTT. Its protein reads: CASTESLSNQPQHF.